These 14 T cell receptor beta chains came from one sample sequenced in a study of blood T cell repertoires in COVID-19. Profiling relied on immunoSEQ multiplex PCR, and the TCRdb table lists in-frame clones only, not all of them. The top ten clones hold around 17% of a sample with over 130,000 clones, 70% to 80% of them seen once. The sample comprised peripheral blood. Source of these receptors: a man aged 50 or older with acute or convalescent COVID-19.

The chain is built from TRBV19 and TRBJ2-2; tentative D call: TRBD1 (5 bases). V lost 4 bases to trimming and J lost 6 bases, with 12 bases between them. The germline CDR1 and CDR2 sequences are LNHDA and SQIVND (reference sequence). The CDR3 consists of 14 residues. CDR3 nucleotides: TGTGCCAGTAGTACAAGGGGTAGACCCGGGGAGCTGTTTTTT. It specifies CASSTRGRPGELFF.

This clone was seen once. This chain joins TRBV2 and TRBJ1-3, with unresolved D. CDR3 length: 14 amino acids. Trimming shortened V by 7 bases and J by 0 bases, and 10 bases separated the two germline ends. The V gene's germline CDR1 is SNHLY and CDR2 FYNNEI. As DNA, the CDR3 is TGTGCCAGCACCAGCGGGATCTCTGGAAACACCATATATTTT. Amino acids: CASTSGISGNTIYF.

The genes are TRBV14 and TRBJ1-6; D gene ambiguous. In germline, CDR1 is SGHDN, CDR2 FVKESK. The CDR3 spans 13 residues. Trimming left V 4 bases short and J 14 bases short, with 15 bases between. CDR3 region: CASSLPGSFSLHF. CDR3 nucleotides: TGTGCCAGCAGCCTTCCAGGCTCTTTCTCCCTCCACTTT.

Here the CDR3 DNA reads TGTGCCAGCGGGTCAGACCGGGGCACTGAAGCTTTCTTT. Its translation is CASGSDRGTEAFF. The V call is TRBV7-2, the J call TRBJ1-1; D is undetermined. The CDR3 is 13 amino acids. Germline V gene sequence: CDR1 SGHTA, CDR2 FQGNSA. Trimming shortened V by 8 bases and J by 4 bases, and 14 bases separated the two germline ends.

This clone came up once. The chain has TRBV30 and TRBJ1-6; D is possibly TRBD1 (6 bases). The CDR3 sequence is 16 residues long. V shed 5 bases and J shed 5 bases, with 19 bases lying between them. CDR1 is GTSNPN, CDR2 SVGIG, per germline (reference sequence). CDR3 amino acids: CAWGPSTGRHNSPLHF. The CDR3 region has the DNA TGTGCCTGGGGGCCCTCGACAGGCCGCCATAATTCACCCCTCCACTTT.

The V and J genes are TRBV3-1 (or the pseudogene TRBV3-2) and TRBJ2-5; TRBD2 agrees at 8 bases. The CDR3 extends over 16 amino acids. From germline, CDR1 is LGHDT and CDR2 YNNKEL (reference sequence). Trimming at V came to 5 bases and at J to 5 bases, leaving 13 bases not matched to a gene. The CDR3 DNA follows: TGTGCCAGCAGCTGGAGGGGTAGCGGGGAGGGGGAGACCCAGTACTTC. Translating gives CASSWRGSGEGETQYF.

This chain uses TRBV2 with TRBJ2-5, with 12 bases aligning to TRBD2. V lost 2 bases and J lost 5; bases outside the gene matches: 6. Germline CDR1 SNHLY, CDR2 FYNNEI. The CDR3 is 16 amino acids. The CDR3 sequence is CASSERPSGGGETQYF. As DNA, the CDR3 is TGTGCCAGCAGTGAACGTCCTAGCGGGGGGGGTGAGACCCAGTACTTC.

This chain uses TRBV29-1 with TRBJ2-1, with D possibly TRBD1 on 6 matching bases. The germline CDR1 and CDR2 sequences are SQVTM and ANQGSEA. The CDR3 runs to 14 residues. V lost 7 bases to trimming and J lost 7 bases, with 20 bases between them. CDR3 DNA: TGCAGCGGGGGAGCCGGGCTCCAGGGGAATGAGCAGTTCTTC. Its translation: CSGGAGLQGNEQFF.

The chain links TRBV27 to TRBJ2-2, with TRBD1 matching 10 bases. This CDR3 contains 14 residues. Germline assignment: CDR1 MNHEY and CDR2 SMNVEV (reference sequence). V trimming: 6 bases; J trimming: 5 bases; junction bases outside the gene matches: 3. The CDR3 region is CASSPDRGTGELFF. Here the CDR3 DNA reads TGTGCCAGCAGCCCGGACAGGGGGACCGGGGAGCTGTTTTTT.

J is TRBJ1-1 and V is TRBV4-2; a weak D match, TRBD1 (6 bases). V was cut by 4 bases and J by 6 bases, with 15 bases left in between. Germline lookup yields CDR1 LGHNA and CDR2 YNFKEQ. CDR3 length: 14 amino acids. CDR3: CASSPPIGQSEAFF. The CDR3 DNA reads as TGTGCCAGCAGCCCACCGATAGGACAGTCTGAAGCTTTCTTT.

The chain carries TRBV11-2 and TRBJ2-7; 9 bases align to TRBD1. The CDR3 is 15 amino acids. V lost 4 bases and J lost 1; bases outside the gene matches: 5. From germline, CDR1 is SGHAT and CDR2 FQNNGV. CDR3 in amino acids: CASSSVDRGSYEQYV. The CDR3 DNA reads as TGTGCCAGCAGCTCTGTGGACAGGGGTTCCTACGAGCAGTACGTC.

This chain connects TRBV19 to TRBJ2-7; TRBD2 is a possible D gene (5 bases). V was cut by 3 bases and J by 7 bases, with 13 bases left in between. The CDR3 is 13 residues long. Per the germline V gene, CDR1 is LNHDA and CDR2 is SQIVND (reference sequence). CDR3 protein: CASSMAGNSEQYV. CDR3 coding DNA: TGTGCCAGTAGTATGGCCGGGAATTCGGAGCAGTACGTC.

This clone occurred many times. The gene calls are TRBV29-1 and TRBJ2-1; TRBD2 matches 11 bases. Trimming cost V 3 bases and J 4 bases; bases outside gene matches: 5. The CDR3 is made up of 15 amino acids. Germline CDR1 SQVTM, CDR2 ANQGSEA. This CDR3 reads CSVDPSGGSYNEQFF. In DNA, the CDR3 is TGCAGCGTTGATCCTAGCGGGGGGTCTTACAATGAGCAGTTCTTC.

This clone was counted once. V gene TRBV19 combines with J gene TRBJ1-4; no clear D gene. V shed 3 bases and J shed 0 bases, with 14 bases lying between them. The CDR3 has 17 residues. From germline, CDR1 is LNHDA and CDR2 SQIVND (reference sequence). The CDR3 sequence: CASSMGNRGATNEKLFF. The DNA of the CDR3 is TGTGCCAGTAGTATGGGGAACCGGGGAGCAACTAATGAAAAACTGTTTTTT.